Here is one T cell receptor (beta chain) with its context. Antigen specificity is unknown. The data belong to a study of OX40 agonist ivuxolimab in advanced cancers. Study results and caveats: In CD8+ T cells, expanded clones were on average more numerous than in CD4+.

CDR3 length equals 16 residues. Germline CDR1 reads MNHEY; CDR2 reads SMNVEV (reference sequence). Trimming at V came to 6 bases and at J to 5 bases, leaving 9 bases not matched to a gene. The table came from immunoSEQ multiplex PCR; TCRdb's copy has only in-frame clones and leaves some out. The sample contains approximately 76,000 clones, approximately 83% of which appear only once. Sequenced material: CD4+ or CD8+ T cells sorted from blood, taken in a trial of the OX40 agonist ivuxolimab. The V and J genes are TRBV27 and TRBJ1-5, with TRBD1 identical over 11 bases. The TCR was taken from an adult with an advanced solid tumor such as melanoma, head and neck, liver or kidney cancer. CDR3 amino acids: CASSSIRTGGDQPQHF. The CDR3 nucleotides are TGTGCCAGCAGCTCAATCCGGACAGGGGGCGATCAGCCCCAGCATTTT.